Below are 9 T cell receptor beta chains sequenced from a single sample in a study of siplizumab effects on memory and regulatory T cells. The table came from immunoSEQ multiplex PCR; TCRdb's copy has only in-frame clones and leaves some out. The repertoire holds around 65,000 clones, with 79% as singletons. Sequencing was performed on memory CD4+ T cells sorted from blood. These receptor sequences come from a human donor in good health.

The CDR3 loop is CASSFGKDTQYF. The DNA of the CDR3 is TGTGCCAGCAGCTTCGGTAAGGATACGCAGTATTTT. The V gene is TRBV7-2, the J gene TRBJ2-3; D call uncertain. CDR3 length: 12 amino acids. Germline V gives CDR1 SGHTA, CDR2 FQGNSA. Trimming shortened V by 3 bases and J by 6 bases, and 7 bases separated the two germline ends.

The rearrangement joins TRBV5-1 to TRBJ1-1, with a weak D call TRBD1 (6 bases). With 2 bases removed from V and 1 base from J, the gap between germline ends came to 9 bases. In germline, CDR1 is SGHRS, CDR2 YFSETQ. The CDR3 is made up of 14 amino acids. CDR3 sequence: CASSFRTANTEAFF. CDR3 bases: TGCGCCAGCAGCTTTAGGACAGCGAACACTGAAGCTTTCTTT.

The chain uses TRBV13 and TRBJ1-2; perhaps TRBD1 as D (6 bases). Between the trimmed V and J ends, which lost 2 bases and 7 bases, there was a span of 17 bases. The CDR3 is made up of 15 amino acids. Germline lookup yields CDR1 PRHDT and CDR2 FYEKMQ (reference sequence). The CDR3 here is CASSLPRGGRGGYTF. CDR3 nucleotides: TGTGCCAGCAGCTTACCCCGAGGGGGGAGAGGTGGCTACACCTTC.

The chain links TRBV4-1 to TRBJ2-5; a weak D match, TRBD2 (6 bases). The length of the CDR3 is 17 residues. Germline V gene lookup returns CDR1 MGHRA and CDR2 YSYEKL. Trimming removed 1 base from V and 2 bases from J, with 17 bases in between. CDR3 nucleotide sequence: TGCGCCAGCAGCCAAGGAGGGATGGCGGGGCGGCAAGAGACCCAGTACTTC. This gives the protein CASSQGGMAGRQETQYF.

The chain uses TRBV11-2 and TRBJ2-2; tentatively, D is TRBD1 (5 bases). Germline V CDR1 and CDR2: SGHAT, FQNNGV. The CDR3 loop spans 16 amino acids. Trimming pared 3 bases from V and 3 bases from J, leaving 14 bases between. In DNA form, the CDR3 reads TGTGCCAGCAGCTTCAGGGATTCCCGCGACACCGGGGAGCTGTTTTTT. Translated: CASSFRDSRDTGELFF.

The rearrangement uses TRBV4-1 and TRBJ1-3, with D unresolved. Germline V CDR1 and CDR2: MGHRA, YSYEKL. The CDR3 is made up of 16 amino acids. The ends were cut back, 1 base at V and 0 bases at J, with 10 bases in the middle. The CDR3 loop is CASSQVAGISGNTIYF. CDR3 nucleotides: TGCGCCAGCAGCCAAGTCGCAGGAATCTCTGGAAACACCATATATTTT.

This clone was detected only once. The CDR3 DNA reads TGTGCCAGCAGCGTAGAGTGGAGCTCTGGAAACACCATATATTTT. This gives the protein CASSVEWSSGNTIYF. The rearrangement joins TRBV9 to TRBJ1-3; D gene unclear. The length of the CDR3 is 15 residues. Germline-derived CDR1 and CDR2 are SGDLS and YYNGEE. V was trimmed by 0 bases and J by 0 bases, leaving 7 bases between them.

The chain joins TRBV29-1 to TRBJ2-2, with 10 nucleotides matching TRBD2. The CDR3 consists of 16 residues. V shed 1 base, J shed 6 bases, and the junction held 8 bases outside the gene matches. From germline, CDR1 is SQVTM and CDR2 ANQGSEA. CDR3 region: CSVEGEASGGSGELFF. The DNA of the CDR3 is TGCAGCGTTGAAGGGGAGGCTAGCGGGGGATCCGGGGAGCTGTTTTTT.

The chain uses TRBV11-2 and TRBJ1-4; D not certain. V lost 5 bases and J lost 3, with 19 bases in between. The CDR3 sequence is 17 residues long. Germline V CDR1 and CDR2: SGHAT, FQNNGV. In nucleotides, the CDR3 is TGTGCCAGCAGCCCCTACCGCGGCGGGTCGGCTAATGAAAAACTGTTTTTT. Encoded protein: CASSPYRGGSANEKLFF.